This T cell receptor beta chain was sequenced in a study of technical replicates of blood from several donors. From germline, CDR1 is SQVTM and CDR2 ANQGSEA. This CDR3 spans 10 amino acids. V was shortened by 4 bases and J by 10 bases, with 8 bases between the two germline ends. The data were produced by immunoSEQ multiplex PCR, yet TCRdb's version contains in-frame clones alone and is incomplete. The sample holds about 73,000 clones, more than 90% seen once. The clonotype was recovered from a human donor in good health. Some clones in this sample may be carry-over from other donors' samples. Sequenced material: PBMCs. The chain recombines TRBV29-1 with TRBJ2-1, with D possibly matching TRBD2 (6 bases). DNA of the CDR3: TGCAGCGTTGGGGGGGTCGAGCAGTTCTTC. It specifies CSVGGVEQFF.